This T cell receptor beta chain originates from a study of OX40 agonist ivuxolimab in advanced cancers. Findings of the study overall: Which antigen the expanded peripheral T cells recognized is unknown. Fewer expanded clones were found on average in CD4+ than in CD8+ T cells. Partial responders dosed at 0.1-3.0 mg/kg displayed clonal expansion ranking among the lowest.

The CDR3 consists of 14 residues. Germline CDR1 and CDR2: MNHEY and SVGAGI. V shed 2 bases and J shed 3 bases, with 10 bases lying between them. Method: immunoSEQ multiplex PCR; TCRdb's copy keeps in-frame clones and lacks some. The sample contains more than 55,000 clones, approximately 88% of which appear only once. Concerning this clone: Its specificity is unknown.

The sequence was obtained from an adult with an advanced solid tumor such as melanoma, head and neck, liver or kidney cancer. The chain couples TRBV6-5 to TRBJ2-5; D call uncertain. The sample was CD4+ or CD8+ T cells sorted from blood, taken in a trial of the OX40 agonist ivuxolimab. The DNA for the CDR3 is TGTGCCAGCAGTTACCTGTCAGCCGAAGAGACCCAGTACTTC. Amino acid sequence: CASSYLSAEETQYF.